The 7 T cell receptor beta chains below were found in one sample sequenced in a study of T-cell memory formation after mild COVID-19. TCRdb re-analysed the 5' RACE reads in MiXCR, keeping a single row per CDR3 protein. Counted here are some 350,000 distinct CDR3 sequences, about a sixth occurring once; the ten biggest clones make up about 22%. Sequenced: PBMCs or a T cell subset sorted from them (not recorded which). These receptors were collected from a man aged 18-30 years who had mild COVID-19 (a few samples of this study predate the infection). Cell type and time point are not known.

The chain has TRBV4-3 and TRBJ2-1; D remains ambiguous. The CDR3 loop spans 15 amino acids. Germline values: CDR1 LGHNA, CDR2 YSLEER. The ends were cut back, 6 bases at V and 1 base at J, with 13 bases in the middle. DNA for the CDR3: TGCGCCAGCAGTATCGGCACCCCATCCTACAATGAGCAGTTCTTC. This sequence encodes CASSIGTPSYNEQFF.

This clonotype was recorded at least ten times. The chain is built from TRBV19 and TRBJ2-1; 7 bases map to TRBD2. From germline, CDR1 is LNHDA and CDR2 SQIVND (reference sequence). J was trimmed by 1 base and V by 0 bases; bases with no gene match: 3. This CDR3 is 16 amino acids long. Written as DNA, the CDR3 is TGTGCCAGTAGTATAGATCGTAGCGGGTCCTACAATGAGCAGTTCTTC. Protein product: CASSIDRSGSYNEQFF.

This chain joins TRBV30 and TRBJ2-3, with D perhaps matching TRBD1 (6 bases). Germline CDR1 GTSNPN, CDR2 SVGIG (reference sequence). This CDR3 comprises 16 residues. V dropped 2 bases and J dropped 4 bases, with 19 bases sitting between them. The CDR3 region has the DNA TGTGCCTGGAGTAGAGCGGCTAGCAGGACAGCAGATACGCAGTATTTT. The encoded protein is CAWSRAASRTADTQYF.

This clonotype came up a few times. The rearrangement links TRBV5-5 to TRBJ2-3; 7 bases fit TRBD1. In germline, CDR1 is SGHKS, CDR2 YYEKEE (reference sequence). J gave up 8 bases and V 9 bases, and 12 bases lay outside the gene matches. This CDR3 spans 13 amino acids. CDR3 in amino acids: CATTGDPGGTQYF. The CDR3, as DNA: TGTGCCACCACAGGGGATCCTGGGGGTACGCAGTATTTT.

The V call is TRBV5-1, the J call TRBJ2-1; D gene ambiguous. Trimming pared 1 base from V and 7 bases from J, leaving 9 bases between. Per germline, CDR1 SGHRS and CDR2 YFSETQ. The CDR3 covers 13 residues. The CDR3 sequence: CASSLYSMNEQFF. CDR3 DNA sequence: TGCGCCAGCAGCTTGTATTCGATGAATGAGCAGTTCTTC.

The chain uses TRBV5-4 and TRBJ1-6; D remains ambiguous. Looked up from germline, CDR1 is SGHNT and CDR2 is YYREEE (reference sequence). The V end lost 4 bases, the J end lost 14 bases, and 13 bases lay between the germline ends. The CDR3 runs to 12 residues. CDR3 sequence (DNA): TGTGCCAGCAGCACCGGGCCAGACACCCTCCACTTT. Protein sequence: CASSTGPDTLHF.

The CDR3 sequence is CASKSGPEAFF. The CDR3 DNA follows: TGTGCCAGCAAGTCCGGTCCCGAGGCGTTCTTC. The chain carries TRBV6-5 and TRBJ2-1; no clear D gene. CDR3 length: 11 amino acids. Trimming took 7 bases from V and 15 from J, leaving 16 bases between them. Looked up from germline, CDR1 is MNHEY and CDR2 is SVGAGI.